Listed below are T cell receptor beta chains from one sample, sequenced in a study of T-cell memory formation after mild COVID-19. In TCRdb, the 5' RACE reads were re-called with MiXCR into one record per CDR3 protein. The sample has hundreds of thousands of distinct CDR3 sequences, 15% to 20% seen once. Sequenced: PBMCs or a T cell subset sorted from them (not recorded which). These receptors all stem from an adult woman who had mild COVID-19 (a few samples of this study predate the infection). Cell type and time point are not known. Each CDR3 is given with its conserved first and last residue. Fields, in order: CDR3 length, D gene, clone size, J gene, V gene, CDR3 DNA, CDR3 protein. The D gene is left open where the match is weak. Part of the rows lack a size; the others show once, few, many or a class for expanded clones.

16,TRBD1,-,TRBJ2-7,TRBV5-1,TGCGCCAGCAGCGGGAGTACCGGGACAGGCGACTACGAGCAGTACTTC,CASSGSTGTGDYEQYF
15,TRBD1,-,TRBJ1-5,TRBV12-3/TRBV12-4,TGTGCCAGCAGTTTCGGACAGGGGGGGGTTCAGCCCCAGCATTTT,CASSFGQGGVQPQHF
12,-,few,TRBJ1-1,TRBV6-5,TGTGCCAGCTCTGGGTCCTTAACAGAAGCTTTCTTT,CASSGSLTEAFF
19,-,few,TRBJ2-7,TRBV25-1,TGTGCCAGCAGTGAATATACACGGTTTAGGGCAGGACCACCCTACGAGCAGTACTTC,CASSEYTRFRAGPPYEQYF
15,-,-,TRBJ1-2,TRBV6-2/TRBV6-3,TGTGCCAGCAACCAAGAAGGGGATCCACTCTATGGCTACACCTTC,CASNQEGDPLYGYTF
15,TRBD1,few,TRBJ1-5,TRBV18,TGTGCCAGCTCCCAGTCAGACAGGGTTGGTCAGCCCCAGCATTTT,CASSQSDRVGQPQHF
13,TRBD1,few,TRBJ2-3,TRBV10-3,TGTGCCATCAGCCGGACAGGGAGAGATACGCAGTATTTT,CAISRTGRDTQYF
18,TRBD2,-,TRBJ2-1,TRBV19,TGTGCCAGCAGTCCCGGGACTAGCGGGAGAATGGCCTACAATGAGCAGTTCTTC,CASSPGTSGRMAYNEQFF
17,TRBD2,-,TRBJ2-6,TRBV6-6,TGTGCCAGCAGCGGACTAGCGGGTCTAGGTGGGGCCAACGTCCTGACTTTC,CASSGLAGLGGANVLTF
13,-,-,TRBJ2-7,TRBV6-5,TGTGCCAGCAGTTACGGACAGTTTCGAGAGCAGTACTTC,CASSYGQFREQYF
16,TRBD1,-,TRBJ1-6,TRBV20-1,TGCAGTGCTAGATGGGGACAGGGGGCGGTTGGTTCACCCCTCCACTTT,CSARWGQGAVGSPLHF
15,TRBD1,-,TRBJ2-2,TRBV7-6,TGTGCCAGCAGCCCTTCGGGACAGAGCACCGGGGAGCTGTTTTTT,CASSPSGQSTGELFF
15,-,few,TRBJ2-1,TRBV5-1,TGCGCCAGCAGCTCGGACAGTTCCTCCTACAATGAGCAGTTCTTC,CASSSDSSSYNEQFF
16,-,-,TRBJ2-2,TRBV4-3,TGCGCCAGCAGCCAAGACGGGGGGCCAAGGGGTGGGGAGCTGTTTTTT,CASSQDGGPRGGELFF
14,-,-,TRBJ1-2,TRBV20-1,TGCAGTGCTAGAGCGTATAACAGTGACTATGGCTACACCTTC,CSARAYNSDYGYTF
13,-,-,TRBJ2-1,TRBV20-1,TGCAGTGCTAGAGATCTCTATTACAATGAGCAGTTCTTC,CSARDLYYNEQFF
17,TRBD1,-,TRBJ1-1,TRBV15,TGTGCCACCAGCAGAGATCGATCGGACAGGGGGCTAAGTGAAGCTTTCTTT,CATSRDRSDRGLSEAFF
15,-,few,TRBJ2-7,TRBV29-1,TGCAGCGTTGAAGATGTGGACTCCTCGGGGTACGAGCAGTACTTC,CSVEDVDSSGYEQYF
13,-,many,TRBJ2-7,TRBV7-6,TGTGCCAGCAGCTCGATGCCGGACGCCCTCTTGGACTTC,CASSSMPDALLDF
15,TRBD1,-,TRBJ2-5,TRBV7-9,TGTGCCAGCAGCGCGGGGACAGGGGGGAAAGAGACCCAGTACTTC,CASSAGTGGKETQYF
17,TRBD1,-,TRBJ2-4,TRBV7-6,TGTGCCAGCAGTTCCCCCCGGGGACAGGGTGGCAAAAACATTCAGTACTTC,CASSSPRGQGGKNIQYF
15,-,-,TRBJ1-5,TRBV30,TGTGCCTGGAGTGTTGGGTGGCAGGGAGGACAGCCCCAGCATTTT,CAWSVGWQGGQPQHF
13,-,many,TRBJ2-5,TRBV3-1,TGTGCCAGCAGCCAAGGGGGCGGAGAGACCCAGTACTTC,CASSQGGGETQYF
18,TRBD2,-,TRBJ2-1,TRBV5-6,TGTGCCAGCAGCTCGGGACTAGCGGGGAGTCATCTTAGGGATGAGCAGTTCTTC,CASSSGLAGSHLRDEQFF
16,TRBD2,-,TRBJ2-3,TRBV5-1,TGCGCCAGCAGCCTACGACTAGCGGGGGCCACAGATACGCAGTATTTT,CASSLRLAGATDTQYF
10,-,-,TRBJ2-7,TRBV30,TGTGCCTGGAGTGGGTCTGAGCAGTACTTC,CAWSGSEQYF
13,TRBD2,-,TRBJ2-3,TRBV11-3,TGTGCCAGCAGCTTATCCGGGGGGGGCCCGCAGTATTTT,CASSLSGGGPQYF
12,-,-,TRBJ2-5,TRBV7-9,TGTGCCACCAAAGGGGGGATAGAGACCCAGTACTTC,CATKGGIETQYF
16,TRBD2,-,TRBJ2-5,TRBV3-1,TGTGCCAGCAGCCATGCCTCCGGGACTAGTCGAGAGACCCAGTACTTC,CASSHASGTSRETQYF
16,TRBD2,-,TRBJ2-1,TRBV20-1,TGCAGTGCTAGTGGTGGAGCGGGGAGCTCCTACAATGAGCAGTTCTTC,CSASGGAGSSYNEQFF
14,TRBD1,few,TRBJ2-7,TRBV20-1,TGCAGTGCTCCTCCGGGACAGGGGGGGTACGAGCAGTACTTC,CSAPPGQGGYEQYF
15,TRBD1,few,TRBJ2-1,TRBV7-2,TGTGCCAGCAGCTCCGGGACAGCTATGTACAATGAGCAGTTCTTC,CASSSGTAMYNEQFF
14,-,-,TRBJ1-4,TRBV11-2,TGTGCCAGCAGCCAACGGGACGGATCCGAAAAACTGTTTTTT,CASSQRDGSEKLFF
14,-,-,TRBJ1-5,TRBV12-3/TRBV12-4,TGTGCCAGCAGTGCCCTTATAGGCAATCAGCCCCAGCATTTT,CASSALIGNQPQHF
17,-,-,TRBJ2-7,TRBV9,TGTGCCAGCAGCGTAGGATTACAGGGAATCCCCTCTGGCGAGCAGTACTTC,CASSVGLQGIPSGEQYF
16,TRBD2,many,TRBJ2-3,TRBV3-1,TGTGCCAGCAGCCAAAACCTAGCGGGGAGCACAGATACGCAGTATTTT,CASSQNLAGSTDTQYF
15,-,-,TRBJ2-1,TRBV27,TGTGCCAGCAGTCAGGGGACCGCCGCCTACAATGAGCAGTTCTTC,CASSQGTAAYNEQFF
13,-,few,TRBJ2-3,TRBV29-1,TGCAGCGCCTCGGCGGCCCTCCCAGATACGCAGTATTTT,CSASAALPDTQYF
15,-,few,TRBJ1-5,TRBV20-1,TGCAGTGCTAGAGACTCAACAGCCAGCAATCAGCCCCAGCATTTT,CSARDSTASNQPQHF
15,TRBD1,few,TRBJ2-2,TRBV11-3,TGTGCCAGCAGCCCCGACAGGGGAAGGGCCGGGGAGCTGTTTTTT,CASSPDRGRAGELFF
17,TRBD1,-,TRBJ2-3,TRBV5-1,TGCGCCAGCAGCTTGGGGACAGGGGGCGAAAGCACAGATACGCAGTATTTT,CASSLGTGGESTDTQYF
15,TRBD1,-,TRBJ1-4,TRBV7-9,TGTGCCAGCAGCTCCGGACAGGGTGGGAATGAAAAACTGTTTTTT,CASSSGQGGNEKLFF
16,-,-,TRBJ2-5,TRBV7-7,TGTGCTAGCAGCTTAGCGCCCGACGGACCCCAAGAGACCCAGTACTTC,CASSLAPDGPQETQYF
15,-,-,TRBJ2-7,TRBV7-9,TGTGCCAGCAGCTCGGCGACTAGGAGCTCCTACGAGCAGTACTTC,CASSSATRSSYEQYF
14,TRBD1,-,TRBJ1-2,TRBV7-9,TGTGCCAGCAGCTCCTCGGCAGTGGCAGGGGGTTTCACCTTC,CASSSSAVAGGFTF
15,-,few,TRBJ1-3,TRBV5-5,TGTGCCAGCAGCTTGGGGCATTCCTCTGGAAACACCATATATTTT,CASSLGHSSGNTIYF
17,-,-,TRBJ2-3,TRBV4-2,TGTGCCAGCAGCCAAGATCAAGTTCCCGGATTCACAGATACGCAGTATTTT,CASSQDQVPGFTDTQYF
14,TRBD2,-,TRBJ2-1,TRBV6-6,TGTGCCAGCAGTTACGCGGGGGGATACAATGAGCAGTTCTTC,CASSYAGGYNEQFF
12,-,-,TRBJ2-1,TRBV7-9,TGTGCCAGCAGTTCCTACGGCGATGAGCAGTTCTTC,CASSSYGDEQFF
14,-,many,TRBJ2-7,TRBV30,TGTGCCTGGACCCCGTTGTTAGGGGTCCACGAGCAGTACTTC,CAWTPLLGVHEQYF
15,-,once,TRBJ2-7,TRBV24-1,TGTGCCACCAGTGATCCGCACGCGGGGACTTACGAGCAGTACTTC,CATSDPHAGTYEQYF
16,TRBD2,-,TRBJ2-5,TRBV5-4,TGTGCCAGCAGCGCCGGGACTAGCGGACGACAAGAGACCCAGTACTTC,CASSAGTSGRQETQYF
16,TRBD2,-,TRBJ2-5,TRBV4-2,TGTGCCAGCAGCCAAGTCTCGGGGACTAGCGAAGAGACCCAGTACTTC,CASSQVSGTSEETQYF
17,TRBD2,-,TRBJ2-2,TRBV7-2,TGTGCCAGCAGCCCTCTTAGCGGGGGGGTTAACACCGGGGAGCTGTTTTTT,CASSPLSGGVNTGELFF
16,-,many,TRBJ2-7,TRBV29-1,TGCAGCGTTGAAGGGGTCTCTGGACAGACCTCCTACGAGCAGTACTTC,CSVEGVSGQTSYEQYF
13,TRBD1,few,TRBJ2-7,TRBV11-2,TGTGCCAGCAGCACCAGACAGGGCTACGAGCAGTACTTC,CASSTRQGYEQYF
15,TRBD1,-,TRBJ2-7,TRBV6-5,TGTGCCAGCACCCAAGGGGGCAGGGGAGCATACGAGCAGTACTTC,CASTQGGRGAYEQYF
15,-,few,TRBJ2-3,TRBV6-5,TGTGCCAGCAGTTACTCGTCAGCAACACGGGGTACGCAGTATTTT,CASSYSSATRGTQYF
18,-,-,TRBJ1-2,TRBV30,TGTGCCTGGAGTCACCGGGCGGTTTGGGCAGAAACTAACTATGGCTACACCTTC,CAWSHRAVWAETNYGYTF